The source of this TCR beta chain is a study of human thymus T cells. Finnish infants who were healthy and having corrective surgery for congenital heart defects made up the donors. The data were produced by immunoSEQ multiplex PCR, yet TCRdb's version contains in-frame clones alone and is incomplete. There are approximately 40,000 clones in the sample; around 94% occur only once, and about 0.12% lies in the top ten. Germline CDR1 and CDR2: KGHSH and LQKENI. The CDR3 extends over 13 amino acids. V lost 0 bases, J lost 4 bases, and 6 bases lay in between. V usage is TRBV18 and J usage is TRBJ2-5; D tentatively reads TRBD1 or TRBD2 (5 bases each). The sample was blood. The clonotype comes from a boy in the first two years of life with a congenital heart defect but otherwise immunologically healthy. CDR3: CASSPPGRETQYF. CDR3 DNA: TGTGCCAGCTCACCACCGGGACGAGAGACCCAGTACTTC.